The clone carrying this T cell receptor beta chain was seen a few times. This specimen comes from a study of human T cells and chemical hapten exposure. Via MiXCR, TCRdb re-called the RACE reads, giving one row per CDR3 protein. The sample has about 260,000 distinct CDR3 sequences, approximately 8.6% seen once. Time point: pre-sensitization, week 0. Described treatment: therapeutic diphenylcyclopropenone sensitization with weekly scalp DPC. The source was whole blood, collected in connection with sensitization to the hapten diphenylcyclopropenone (DPC). This sequence was found in a woman aged 40 to 50 with alopecia areata. Some clones in this sample may be carry-over from other donors' samples.

CDR3 amino acids: CASSFRGPETQYF. CDR3 coding DNA: TGTGCCAGCAGCTTTAGAGGGCCGGAGACCCAGTACTTC. This sequence joins TRBV7-2 and TRBJ2-5; tentatively, D is TRBD2 (5 bases). The germline V and J ends were trimmed by 3 bases and 5 bases, with 10 bases remaining between them. The germline V gene has CDR1 SGHTA and CDR2 FQGNSA. The CDR3 consists of 13 residues.